A selection of T cell receptor beta chains follows, all from one sample in a study of post-analysis software for immune sequencing data. TCRdb independently ran MiXCR on the PCR reads; one entry per CDR3 protein. Of around 180,000 distinct CDR3 sequences listed, about 29% are singletons. Source material: blood. These receptors were taken from a girl under 18 with multiple sclerosis. Each CDR3 is given with its conserved first and last residue. Fields, in order: CDR3 length, V gene, CDR3 protein.

>16|TRBV2
CASKGRAGGVKNIQYF
>14|TRBV12-3/TRBV12-4
CASTLGTSQETQYF
>19|TRBV2
CASRITLPSSSGRDNEQFF
>16|TRBV5-1
CASSWLGRQGKTEAFF
>16|TRBV20-1
CSARDGRGGSYNEQFF
>17|TRBV18
CASSPAPSGRDGNIQYF
>14|TRBV9
CASSGTGGKETQYF
>14|TRBV2
CASSDGQTNEKLFF
>13|TRBV6-6
CASRTQTNTEAFF
>13|TRBV6-1
CAINRDRNSPLHF